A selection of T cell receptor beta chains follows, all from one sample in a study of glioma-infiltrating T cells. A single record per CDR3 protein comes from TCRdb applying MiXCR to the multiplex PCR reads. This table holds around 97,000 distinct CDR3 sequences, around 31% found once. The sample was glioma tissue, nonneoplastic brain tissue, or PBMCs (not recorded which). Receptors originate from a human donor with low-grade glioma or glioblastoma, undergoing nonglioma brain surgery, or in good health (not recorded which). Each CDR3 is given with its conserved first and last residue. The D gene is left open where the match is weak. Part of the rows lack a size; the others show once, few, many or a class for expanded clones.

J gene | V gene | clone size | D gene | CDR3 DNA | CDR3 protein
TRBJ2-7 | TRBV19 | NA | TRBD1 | TGTGCCAGTAGTACCGCCGGACAGGGGGGTTACGAGCAGTACTTC | CASSTAGQGGYEQYF
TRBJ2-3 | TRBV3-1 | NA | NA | TGTGCCAGCATGCCGGGGGCCACAGATACGCAGTATTTT | CASMPGATDTQYF
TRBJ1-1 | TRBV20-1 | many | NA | TGCAGTGCTACCGGTTCGACGAATGCTTTCTTT | CSATGSTNAFF
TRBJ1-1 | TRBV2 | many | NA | TGTGCCGGACATAAGAGGGAGCACACTGAAGCTTTCTTT | CAGHKREHTEAFF
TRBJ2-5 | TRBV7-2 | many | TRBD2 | TGTGCCAGCAGCCTCCCGGGACTACAAGAGACCCAGTACTTC | CASSLPGLQETQYF
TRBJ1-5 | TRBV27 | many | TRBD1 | TGTGCCAGCAGTTCGAAGGGGACAGGGGCCTTCAATCAGCCCCAGCATTTT | CASSSKGTGAFNQPQHF
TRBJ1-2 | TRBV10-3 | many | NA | TGTGCCACCAGGGAGGGGCAGGTCTATGGCTACACCTTC | CATREGQVYGYTF
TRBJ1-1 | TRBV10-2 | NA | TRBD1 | TGCGCCAGCAGGGACAACAGGGGGAACACTGAAGCTTTCTTT | CASRDNRGNTEAFF
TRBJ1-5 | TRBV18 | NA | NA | TGTGCCAGCTCACCTCAGAATAGCAATCAGCCCCAGCATTTT | CASSPQNSNQPQHF
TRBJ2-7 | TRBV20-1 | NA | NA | TGCAGTGCTAGAGATCAAAGGGGGGTGACCTACGAGCAGTACTTC | CSARDQRGVTYEQYF
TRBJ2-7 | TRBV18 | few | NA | TGTGCCAGCTCACCATTCCAGGTAGCCTACGAGCAGTACTTC | CASSPFQVAYEQYF
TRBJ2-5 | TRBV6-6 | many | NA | TGTGCCAGCAGTTACATGAAGACCCAGTACTTC | CASSYMKTQYF
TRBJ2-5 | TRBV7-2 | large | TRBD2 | TGTGCCAGCAGCTGGGATACTAGCGGGGGGGGGGAGACCCAGTACTTC | CASSWDTSGGGETQYF
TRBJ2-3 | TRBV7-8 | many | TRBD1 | TGTGCCAGCAGCCCTACCGGGACAGGGGGAACAGATACGCAGTATTTT | CASSPTGTGGTDTQYF
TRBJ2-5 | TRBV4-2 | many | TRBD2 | TGTGCCAGCAGCCAAGACTGGGGGGGCCAAGAGACCCAGTACTTC | CASSQDWGGQETQYF
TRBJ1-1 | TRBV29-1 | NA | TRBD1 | TGCAGCGGGGACAGGGACGACACTAAAGCTTTCTTT | CSGDRDDTKAFF
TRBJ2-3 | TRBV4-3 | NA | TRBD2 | TGCGCCAGCAGCCAAGGGGATCCTAGCGGGGGAGATACGGAGTATTTT | CASSQGDPSGGDTEYF
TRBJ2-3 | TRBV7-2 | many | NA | TGTGCCAGCAGTATGGGGACTTTAAGCACAGATACGCAGTATTTT | CASSMGTLSTDTQYF
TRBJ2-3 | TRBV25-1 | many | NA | TGTGCCAGCGGACAGACCCCCACAGATACGCAGTATTTT | CASGQTPTDTQYF
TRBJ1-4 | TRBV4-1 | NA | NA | TGCGCCAGCAGCCAGAGGGGTCCTGGCGAATGGGAAAAACTGTTTTTT | CASSQRGPGEWEKLFF
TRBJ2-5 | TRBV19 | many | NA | TGTGCCACCCAAACGGACCGGGACTCCCAAGAGACCCAGTACTTC | CATQTDRDSQETQYF
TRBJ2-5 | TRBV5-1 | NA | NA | TGCGCCAGCAGCTCCGGGACCCACCAAGAGACCCAGTACTTC | CASSSGTHQETQYF
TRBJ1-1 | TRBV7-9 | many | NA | TGTGCCAGCAGTCCTGCCGGTCCTCCAGTCATGAACACTGAAGCTTTCTTT | CASSPAGPPVMNTEAFF
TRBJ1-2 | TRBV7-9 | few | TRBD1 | TGTGCCAGCAGCTTTTCCGGGACAGGGCACTATGGCTACACCTTC | CASSFSGTGHYGYTF
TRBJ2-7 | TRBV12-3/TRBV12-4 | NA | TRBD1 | TGTGCCAGCAGTTTAGCGGGTCAACAGGGGAGCGAGCAGTACTTC | CASSLAGQQGSEQYF
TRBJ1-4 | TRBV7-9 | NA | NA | TGTGCCAGCAGCCCCCGGACGGGCAGGGATGAAAAACTGTTTTTT | CASSPRTGRDEKLFF
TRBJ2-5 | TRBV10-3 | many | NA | TGTGCCATCAGTGATGGCAGGGAAGAGACCCAGTACTTC | CAISDGREETQYF
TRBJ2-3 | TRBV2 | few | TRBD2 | TGTGCCAGCAGTGAAAGTAGCGGGGGGGCCGGTATCACAGATACGCAGTATTTT | CASSESSGGAGITDTQYF
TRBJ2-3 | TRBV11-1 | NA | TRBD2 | TGTGCCAGCAGCTTCACCGGGACTAGCGGCACGCAGTATTTT | CASSFTGTSGTQYF
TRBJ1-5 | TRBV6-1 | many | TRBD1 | TGTGCCAGCTTCCATGGACAGGACAATCAGCCCCAGCATTTT | CASFHGQDNQPQHF
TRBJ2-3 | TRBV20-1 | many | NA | TGCAGTGCCAGGGGGCTAGCGGGGCCCACAGATACGCAGTATTTT | CSARGLAGPTDTQYF
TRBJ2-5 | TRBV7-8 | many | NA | TGTGCCAGCAGCTACGAAGCACAGACCCAAGAGACCCAGTACTTC | CASSYEAQTQETQYF
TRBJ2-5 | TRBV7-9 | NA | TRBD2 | TGTGCCAGCAGCTTGACTAGCGGGGGAGAGACCAAGTACTTC | CASSLTSGGETKYF
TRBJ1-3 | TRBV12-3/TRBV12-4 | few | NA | TGTGCCAGCAGTCACTCCCAGGGATCTGGAAACACCATATATTTT | CASSHSQGSGNTIYF
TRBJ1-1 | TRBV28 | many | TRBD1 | TGTGCCAGCAGTTTATGGGGGACAGGAGCTGAAGCTTTCTTT | CASSLWGTGAEAFF
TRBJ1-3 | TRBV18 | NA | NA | TGTGCCAGCTCAGGAACGGCTGGGAACACCGTATATTTT | CASSGTAGNTVYF
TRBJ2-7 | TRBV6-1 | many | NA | TGTGCCAGCACGTTAGGGGTTGGGTACGAGCAGTACTTC | CASTLGVGYEQYF
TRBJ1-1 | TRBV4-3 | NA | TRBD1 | TGCGCCAGCAGCCATGGACAGGGACCGAACACTGAAGCTTTCTTT | CASSHGQGPNTEAFF
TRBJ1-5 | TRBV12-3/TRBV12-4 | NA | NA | TGTGCCAGCAGTTTAAGACAGGCTAATCAGCCCCAGCATTTT | CASSLRQANQPQHF
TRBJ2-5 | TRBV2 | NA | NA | TGTGCCAGCACCAGCGCGGACGGACCCGCGAAGACCCAGTACTTC | CASTSADGPAKTQYF
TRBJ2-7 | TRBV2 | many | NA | TGTGCCAGCAGTGAATCGCCCAGAAGATACGAGCAGTACTTC | CASSESPRRYEQYF
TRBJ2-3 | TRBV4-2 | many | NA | TGTGCCAGCAGCCAAGATCCCGGCACAGATACGCAGTATTTT | CASSQDPGTDTQYF
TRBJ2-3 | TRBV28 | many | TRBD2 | TGTGCCAGCAGTTTGGGGCGGGGGGCTACAGATACGCAGTATTTT | CASSLGRGATDTQYF
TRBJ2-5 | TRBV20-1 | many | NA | TGCAGCGGGGGGCCGGGGGAGACCCAGTACTTC | CSGGPGETQYF
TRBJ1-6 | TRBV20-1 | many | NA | TGCAGTGCTAGAGGGGAATCTGGGAGGAATTCACCCCTCCACTTT | CSARGESGRNSPLHF
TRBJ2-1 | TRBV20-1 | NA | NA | TGCAGTGCTCAAAAGACTAGTGGCAATGAGCAGTTCTTC | CSAQKTSGNEQFF
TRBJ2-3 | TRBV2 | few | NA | TGTGCCAGCAACCGACTGGGCCATACGCAGTATTTT | CASNRLGHTQYF
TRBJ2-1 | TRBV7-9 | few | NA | TGTGCCAGCAGCTTGGACACCTTACGGTTCTTC | CASSLDTLRFF
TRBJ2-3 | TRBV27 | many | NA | TGTGCCAGCAGTTTAGATCCAGATACGCAGTATTTT | CASSLDPDTQYF
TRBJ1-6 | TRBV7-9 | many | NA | TGTGCCACCTCTCGAGAGGCCAGGGGTTCACCCCTCCACTTT | CATSREARGSPLHF
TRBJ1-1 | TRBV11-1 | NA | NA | TGTGCCAGGGGGTTTGGCCATCTCGCTGAAGCTTTCTTT | CARGFGHLAEAFF
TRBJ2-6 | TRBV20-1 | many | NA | TGCAGTGCTAGTATGGGGGCCAACGTCCTGACTTTC | CSASMGANVLTF
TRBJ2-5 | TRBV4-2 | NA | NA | TGTGCCAGCAGCCAAGTCCCCGAAGCGGCGCTAGGGGAGACCCAGTACTTC | CASSQVPEAALGETQYF
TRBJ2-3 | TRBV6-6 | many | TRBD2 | TGTGCCAGCAGTTACTCGACCCCCACACTAGCGGGGGAAGGAAGAGATACGCAGTATTTT | CASSYSTPTLAGEGRDTQYF
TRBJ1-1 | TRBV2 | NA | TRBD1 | TGTGCCAGCAGGGGAGACAGGGTTATGAACACTGAAGCTTTCTTT | CASRGDRVMNTEAFF